This T cell receptor (beta chain) emerged from a study of shared T cell receptors in the human thymus. Repertoires were generated with immunoSEQ multiplex PCR, while TCRdb's copy carries only in-frame clones and drops some. This table holds about 380,000 clones, 95% found once. In germline, CDR1 is MGHDK, CDR2 SYGVNS. The germline V and J ends were trimmed by 6 bases and 6 bases, with 6 bases remaining between them. The CDR3 runs 11 residues. The chain links TRBV25-1 to TRBJ1-5; tentatively, D is TRBD1 (5 bases). The sequence derives from a human donor. The source material was thymocytes. The CDR3 spells CASSRVQPQHF. CDR3 DNA sequence: TGTGCCAGCAGCAGGGTTCAGCCCCAGCATTTT.